The source of this T cell receptor beta chain is a study of blood T cell repertoires in COVID-19. Only in-frame clones appear in the TCRdb table, and some are missing; sequencing was by immunoSEQ multiplex PCR. This table holds more than 250,000 clones, roughly 89% found once. The V gene's germline CDR1 is LGHDT and CDR2 YNNKEL (reference sequence). This CDR3 is built from 11 residues. The ends were cut back, 4 bases at V and 7 bases at J, with 5 bases in the middle. The rearrangement joins TRBV3-1 (or the pseudogene TRBV3-2) to TRBJ2-1; unclear D gene. Material: PBMCs or T cells enriched from blood (not recorded which). The source of this sequence is a middle-aged woman who had recovered from COVID-19. Written as DNA, the CDR3 is TGTGCCAGCAGCCGAGCGAATGAGCAGTTCTTC. It encodes CASSRANEQFF.